Ten or more counts support the clone carrying this T cell receptor beta chain. Antigen specificity is unknown. CDR3 length: 14 amino acids. The germline V gene encodes CDR1 MDHEN and CDR2 SYDVKM. Trimming took 6 bases from V and 3 from J, leaving 14 bases between them. The data are from a study of T cells in Graves' hyperthyroidism and ophthalmopathy. Study-level findings and limits: Ophthalmopathy could be told apart from stable hyperthyroidism with a 13 V-J model.

If no ophthalmopathy progression occurred within 18 months, Graves' hyperthyroidism was stable. Each diagnosis was grounded in clinical symptoms, serum thyroxine and TRAb, thyroid ultrasound, and orbital computed tomography. RNA transcripts served as the template for amplifying TCR beta CDR3 regions. First-round RT-PCR targeting the TCR CDR3 was performed with the HTBI primer set. TCRdb processed the multiplex PCR reads anew with MiXCR; each CDR3 protein has one entry. The sample lists a few hundred thousand distinct CDR3 sequences, less than 20% seen once, with around 7.3% in the top ten. Specimen: blood. This receptor was taken from a woman aged 25 to 45 with Graves' hyperthyroidism. The chain links TRBV28 to TRBJ1-2; TRBD1 might be the D (5 bases). As DNA, the CDR3 is TGTGCCAGCAGCGGGGTAGGGGAAGACTATGGCTACACCTTC. This encodes CASSGVGEDYGYTF.